Each of the 22 T cell receptor beta chains below was sequenced from the same sample in a study of blood T cell repertoires in COVID-19. Generated by immunoSEQ multiplex PCR, the TCRdb table keeps only in-frame clones and is missing some. This repertoire shows roughly 330,000 clones, about 87% found once; its top ten account for 5.3%. The sequencing sample was made of PBMCs or T cells enriched from blood (not recorded which). These receptors all come from a woman in her 30s who had recovered from COVID-19.

This rearrangement joins TRBV11-2 to TRBJ2-3; the D gene is possibly TRBD1 (6 bases). V was pared by 6 bases and J by 3 bases, with 16 bases between. The CDR3 contains 15 residues. CDR1 SGHAT and CDR2 FQNNGV come from the germline V gene. The CDR3 region is CASSKQGLGTDTQYF. For the CDR3, the DNA is TGTGCCAGCAGTAAACAGGGTTTGGGGACAGATACGCAGTATTTT.

The J gene is TRBJ1-4, the V gene TRBV7-2; maybe TRBD1 (5 bases). CDR3 length equals 13 residues. Germline V gene sequence: CDR1 SGHTA, CDR2 FQGNSA. Trimming took 1 base from V and 12 from J, leaving 12 bases between them. In DNA form, the CDR3 reads TGTGCCAGCAGCTTAGTTACGGGGGGGGAACTGTTTTTT. It translates to CASSLVTGGELFF.

This chain connects TRBV27 to TRBJ1-2; the match to TRBD1 covers 9 bases. The CDR3 length is 16 residues. Germline lookup yields CDR1 MNHEY and CDR2 SMNVEV (reference sequence). The V gene end was trimmed by 7 bases and the J gene end by 6 bases; junction bases not matched to a gene: 15. The CDR3: CASTRRGDRALNGYTF. CDR3 DNA sequence: TGTGCCAGCACTCGAAGGGGGGACAGGGCTCTTAATGGCTACACCTTC.

There are a few counts of this clone. The gene calls are TRBV28 and TRBJ1-4, with D possibly TRBD1 on 6 matching bases. Trimming pared 4 bases from V and 3 bases from J, leaving 12 bases between. Germline CDR1 MDHEN, CDR2 SYDVKM. This CDR3 comprises 15 residues. CDR3 coding DNA: TGTGCCAGCAGTTCCACCGGACAGCCTAATGAAAAACTGTTTTTT. Protein sequence: CASSSTGQPNEKLFF. The entire variable domain, with the rest obtained from reference TRBV28 and TRBJ1-4, is as follows: DVKVTQSSRYLVKRTGEKVFLECVQDMDHENMFWYRQDPGLGLRLIYFSYDVKMKEKGDIPEGYSVSREKKERFSLILESASTNQTSMYLCASSSTGQPNEKLFFGSGTQLSVL.

The chain links TRBV10-3 to TRBJ1-1, with 7 bases lining up with TRBD1. Per germline, CDR1 ENHRY and CDR2 SYGVKD. V dropped 5 bases and J dropped 3; count of bases not matched to a gene: 6. This CDR3 contains 14 residues. In nucleotides, the CDR3 is TGTGCCATCAGTAAGAACAGGGGAGACACTGAAGCTTTCTTT. Translation gives CAISKNRGDTEAFF.

This clone showed up just once. The chain joins TRBV25-1 to TRBJ2-3, with 7 bases fitting TRBD1. The CDR3 is 16 amino acids. V shed 1 base and J 1 base; nucleotides not matched to a gene: 5. CDR1 MGHDK and CDR2 SYGVNS come from the germline V gene. The CDR3 here is CASSEWIGQGTDTQYF. The CDR3 DNA follows: TGTGCCAGCAGTGAATGGATCGGACAGGGCACAGATACGCAGTATTTT.

The chain has TRBV28 and TRBJ2-1, with 8 bases fitting TRBD1. This CDR3 is built from 16 residues. V gave up 6 bases and J gave up 8 bases; unmatched junction bases: 15. CDR1 is MDHEN and CDR2 is SYDVKM in the germline V gene. CDR3 amino acids: CASRFPTGGFRDEQFF. The CDR3 DNA follows: TGTGCCAGCAGATTCCCAACAGGGGGGTTTCGGGATGAGCAGTTCTTC.

This chain joins TRBV6-1 and TRBJ2-7, with TRBD1 identical over 9 bases. V shed 4 bases, J shed 3 bases, and the junction held 10 bases outside the gene matches. The length of the CDR3 is 16 residues. The germline V gene encodes CDR1 MNHNS and CDR2 SASEGT. Here the CDR3 reads CASSGGTGTGFYEQYF. CDR3 in DNA: TGTGCCAGCAGTGGAGGAACCGGGACAGGGTTCTACGAGCAGTACTTC.

This chain joins TRBV28 and TRBJ1-1, with D possibly TRBD1 on 5 matching bases. The V gene lost 5 bases and the J gene lost 5 bases, with 15 bases spanning the gap. CDR3 length: 14 amino acids. The germline CDR1 and CDR2 sequences are MDHEN and SYDVKM. CDR3 DNA: TGTGCCAGCAGTACGGTTCACAGGTGGACTGAAGCTTTCTTT. Its protein product is CASSTVHRWTEAFF.

CDR3 sequence (DNA): TGTGCCAGCAGTTTCACCGGGACAGCCCTACCGTCCGAAAAACTGTTTTTT. Translated, it gives CASSFTGTALPSEKLFF. V usage is TRBV28 and J usage is TRBJ1-4; 7 bases are a match to TRBD1. The CDR3 sequence is 17 residues long. CDR1 is MDHEN and CDR2 is SYDVKM in the germline V gene. The V and J ends lost 3 bases and 8 bases, in that order; junction bases with no gene match: 15.

V and J are TRBV28 and TRBJ2-7; D might be TRBD1 (7 bases). The CDR3 sequence is 15 residues long. Germline V gives CDR1 MDHEN, CDR2 SYDVKM. Between the trimmed V and J ends, which lost 5 bases and 5 bases, there was a span of 19 bases. Here the CDR3 reads CASSHAGAGGNEQYF. The CDR3 nucleotides read TGTGCCAGCAGTCACGCTGGGGCAGGGGGGAACGAGCAGTACTTC.

The CDR3 sequence is CASSLGGQNTGELFF. DNA for the CDR3: TGTGCCAGCAGCTTAGGCGGCCAGAACACCGGGGAGCTGTTTTTT. This sequence joins TRBV11-3 and TRBJ2-2; D is undetermined. V was pared by 1 base and J by 1 base, with 7 bases between. In germline, CDR1 is SGHNT, CDR2 YENEEA. The CDR3 length is 15 residues.

This chain uses TRBV6-1 with TRBJ1-3; D remains unclear. Germline CDR1 reads MNHNS; CDR2 reads SASEGT. V shed 2 bases and J shed 0 bases, with 8 bases lying between them. This CDR3 is built from 15 residues. The CDR3 DNA sequence: TGTGCCAGCAGTGAAAGCCGTAGCTCTGGAAACACCATATATTTT. Translating it yields CASSESRSSGNTIYF.

V gene TRBV4-1 combines with J gene TRBJ2-3; TRBD1 is a possible D gene (6 bases). Germline V gene data show CDR1 as MGHRA and CDR2 as YSYEKL. The V end lost 2 bases, the J end lost 3 bases, and 18 bases lay between the germline ends. The CDR3 loop spans 17 amino acids. CDR3 region: CASSQRPWQGRTDTQYF. The DNA of the CDR3 is TGCGCCAGCAGCCAAAGGCCCTGGCAGGGGCGTACAGATACGCAGTATTTT.

J is TRBJ1-2 and V is TRBV12-3 or TRBV12-4; no definite D call. CDR3 length: 13 amino acids. The ends were cut back, 2 bases at V and 4 bases at J, with 8 bases in the middle. The CDR3 here is CASSLLGPYGYTF. In DNA form, the CDR3 reads TGTGCCAGCAGTTTACTGGGCCCCTATGGCTACACCTTC.

This clone was picked up a small number of times. J is TRBJ2-3 and V is TRBV6-5; TRBD2 is a possible D gene (5 bases). The ends were cut back, 7 bases at V and 4 bases at J, with 12 bases in the middle. From germline, CDR1 is MNHEY and CDR2 SVGAGI. The CDR3 is made up of 13 amino acids. This chain's CDR3 is CASMRVLADTQYF. CDR3 nucleotide sequence: TGTGCCAGCATGAGGGTCCTGGCAGATACGCAGTATTTT.

DNA of the CDR3: TGTGCCAGCAGCCGCCGGACGGGCGGGGCGGAGAGGGCTTTCTTT. This encodes CASSRRTGGAERAFF. The rearrangement joins TRBV7-8 to TRBJ1-1, with a weak D call TRBD1 (5 bases). CDR3 length: 15 residues. Germline V lookup: CDR1 SGHVS, CDR2 FQNEAQ. Trimming removed 5 bases from V and 11 bases from J, with 24 bases in between.

The chain joins TRBV7-9 to TRBJ1-5; 7 nucleotides align to TRBD1. CDR3 length: 14 amino acids. The V gene end was trimmed by 5 bases and the J gene end by 7 bases; junction bases not matched to a gene: 8. Germline CDR1 is SEHNR and CDR2 is FQNEAQ (reference sequence). CDR3 nucleotides: TGTGCCAGCAGCCAGACAGGGAGAGGACAGCCCCAGCATTTT. This encodes CASSQTGRGQPQHF.

V gene TRBV11-2 combines with J gene TRBJ2-3; D remains ambiguous. Germline assignment: CDR1 SGHAT and CDR2 FQNNGV. The CDR3 totals 13 residues. The V end lost 5 bases, the J end lost 2 bases, and 8 bases lay between the germline ends. CDR3 bases: TGTGCCAGCAGCAGAGTAGCCACAGATACGCAGTATTTT. Translated, it gives CASSRVATDTQYF.

V usage is TRBV5-1 and J usage is TRBJ2-2; weak D call: TRBD1 (6 bases). Germline V CDR1 and CDR2: SGHRS, YFSETQ. This CDR3 is 17 amino acids long. The V end was cut by 0 bases, the J end by 8 bases, with 20 bases between. The CDR3 region is CASSLAALKTGPGELFF. Written as DNA, the CDR3 is TGCGCCAGCAGCTTGGCGGCGTTAAAAACAGGGCCTGGGGAGCTGTTTTTT.

This chain uses TRBV5-1 with TRBJ1-1, with D possibly TRBD1 on 5 matching bases. The V end lost 5 bases, the J end lost 8 bases, and 13 bases lay between the germline ends. Germline CDR1 reads SGHRS; CDR2 reads YFSETQ. The CDR3 contains 12 residues. CDR3 sequence reads: CASSSGTGEAFF. The CDR3 DNA reads as TGCGCCAGCAGTTCCGGGACTGGGGAAGCTTTCTTT.

The CDR3 nucleotides read TGCGCCAGCAGCTTGGCGGGGGGGCCGGGAAATGAGCAGTTCTTC. Its protein product is CASSLAGGPGNEQFF. This sequence joins TRBV5-1 and TRBJ2-1; 8 bases match TRBD2. Germline V gene lookup returns CDR1 SGHRS and CDR2 YFSETQ. The CDR3 sequence is 15 residues long. The V segment lost 0 bases and the J segment 7 bases; nucleotides outside the gene matches: 6.